These T cell receptor beta chains were read from a single sample in a study of T cell changes during pregnancy in multiple sclerosis. Clones were read by immunoSEQ multiplex PCR, and TCRdb kept only the in-frame ones, dropping some. The table includes some 37,000 clones, roughly 85% detected once. Sequences were derived from CD4+ T cells from peripheral blood mononuclear cells, sampled before pregnancy. These receptor sequences come from a female donor with multiple sclerosis, enrolled in a pregnancy study. The CDR3 runs from the conserved cysteine through the conserved F or W. The D gene is left open where the match is weak. Rows give clone size only sometimes, using once, few, many, or a class for an expanded clone.

CDR3 length	D gene	J gene	clone size	V gene	CDR3 protein	CDR3 DNA
15	TRBD1	TRBJ1-2	many	TRBV4-1	CASSQRTGQGYGYTF	TGCGCCAGCAGCCAAAGGACAGGGCAAGGCTATGGCTACACCTTC
14	NA	TRBJ2-7	NA	TRBV29-1	CSVAFDSPYYEQYF	TGCAGCGTTGCCTTCGACAGTCCCTACTACGAGCAGTACTTC
13	NA	TRBJ1-5	NA	TRBV30	CAWSLQGHQPQHF	TGTGCCTGGAGTCTGCAGGGGCATCAGCCCCAGCATTTT
16	NA	TRBJ1-2	NA	TRBV18	CASSPQFGVFPYGYTF	TGTGCCAGCTCACCACAATTCGGGGTCTTTCCCTATGGCTACACCTTC
12	NA	TRBJ1-2	few	TRBV6-5	CASNTLNYGYTF	TGTGCCAGCAACACCTTAAACTATGGCTACACCTTC
14	NA	TRBJ2-3	NA	TRBV2	CASSVRETGDTQYF	TGTGCCAGCAGTGTACGGGAGACAGGGGATACGCAGTATTTT
14	TRBD1	TRBJ1-1	once	TRBV28	CASSFQGQGDEAFF	TGTGCCAGCAGTTTTCAGGGACAGGGAGATGAAGCTTTCTTT
15	TRBD2	TRBJ2-5	NA	TRBV5-1	CASSETSGTQETQYF	TGCGCCAGCAGCGAGACTAGCGGCACCCAAGAGACCCAGTACTTC
17	NA	TRBJ2-3	NA	TRBV19	CASTLGVGRKGTDTQYF	TGTGCCAGTACCCTCGGGGTAGGGAGGAAAGGTACAGATACGCAGTATTTT
15	NA	TRBJ1-1	NA	TRBV4-3	CASSQGGRLNTEAFF	TGCGCCAGCAGCCAGGGGGGGCGGTTAAACACTGAAGCTTTCTTT
14	NA	TRBJ2-3	NA	TRBV15	CATSRGPRTDTQYF	TGTGCCACCAGCAGAGGGCCCCGCACAGATACGCAGTATTTT
14	NA	TRBJ2-2	NA	TRBV29-1	CSVAREAVTGELFF	TGCAGCGTCGCCCGGGAAGCGGTTACCGGGGAGCTGTTTTTT
14	TRBD1	TRBJ2-1	NA	TRBV5-1	CASSSGQADNEQFF	TGCGCCAGCAGCTCGGGACAGGCCGACAATGAGCAGTTCTTC
15	TRBD2	TRBJ2-7	NA	TRBV11-2	CASSRGLARSYEQYF	TGTGCCAGCAGCCGGGGACTAGCGAGGTCCTACGAGCAGTACTTC
14	NA	TRBJ1-2	NA	TRBV4-2	CASSQGRDGSGYTF	TGTGCCAGCAGCCAGGGCCGAGATGGTAGTGGCTACACCTTC
15	TRBD2	TRBJ2-1	NA	TRBV30	CAWTRGGGSYNEQFF	TGTGCCTGGACTCGCGGGGGGGGGTCCTACAATGAGCAGTTCTTC
12	NA	TRBJ2-5	NA	TRBV30	CAWSSTKETQYF	TGTGCCTGGAGCTCTACGAAAGAGACCCAGTACTTC
14	TRBD1	TRBJ2-1	NA	TRBV5-1	CASSYTGGNNEQFF	TGCGCCAGCAGCTATACAGGGGGTAACAATGAGCAGTTCTTC
16	TRBD2	TRBJ2-1	NA	TRBV5-1	CASSYVSGSDNNEQFF	TGCGCCAGCAGCTACGTTAGCGGGAGTGATAACAATGAGCAGTTCTTC
15	TRBD2	TRBJ2-2	NA	TRBV19	CASSDLAVNTGELFF	TGTGCCAGTAGTGACCTAGCGGTTAACACCGGGGAGCTGTTTTTT
14	NA	TRBJ2-3	NA	TRBV6-5	CASSWGPPTDTQYF	TGTGCCAGCAGTTGGGGCCCCCCGACAGATACGCAGTATTTT
16	TRBD2	TRBJ2-2	NA	TRBV5-6	CASSWLAGARTGELFF	TGTGCCAGCAGCTGGCTAGCGGGAGCAAGGACCGGGGAGCTGTTTTTT
12	NA	TRBJ1-1	NA	TRBV29-1	CSAGTPNTEAFF	TGCAGCGCCGGGACACCGAACACTGAAGCTTTCTTT
18	NA	TRBJ1-5	NA	TRBV10-3	CAISEYRDVVYINQPQHF	TGTGCCATCAGTGAGTACAGGGATGTCGTTTATATCAATCAGCCCCAGCATTTT
15	TRBD1	TRBJ2-5	NA	TRBV5-1	CASSLGTGTGETQYF	TGCGCCAGCAGCTTGGGGACAGGGACGGGAGAGACCCAGTACTTC
13	NA	TRBJ2-7	NA	TRBV7-9	CASSLGGDYEQYF	TGTGCCAGCAGCTTAGGGGGGGACTACGAGCAGTACTTC
14	TRBD1	TRBJ1-1	NA	TRBV19	CASSVRDRDTEAFF	TGTGCCAGTAGTGTCCGGGACAGGGACACTGAAGCTTTCTTT
14	NA	TRBJ2-1	NA	TRBV7-2	CASTVGQMSNEQFF	TGTGCCAGCACCGTAGGACAAATGAGCAATGAGCAGTTCTTC
14	NA	TRBJ1-1	NA	TRBV29-1	CSVAGQIMNTEAFF	TGCAGCGTAGCTGGACAGATTATGAACACTGAAGCTTTCTTT
16	NA	TRBJ2-7	few	TRBV7-9	CASSRLGAGPTYEQYF	TGTGCCAGCAGCCGGCTTGGGGCGGGGCCAACCTACGAGCAGTACTTC
15	TRBD1	TRBJ1-5	NA	TRBV6-7	CACTLGDRVGQPQHF	TGTGCCTGTACTCTCGGGGACAGGGTTGGTCAGCCCCAGCATTTT
13	NA	TRBJ2-2	NA	TRBV2	CASSEGQTGELFF	TGTGCCAGCAGTGAGGGGCAGACCGGGGAGCTGTTTTTT
13	NA	TRBJ1-2	medium-sized	TRBV4-2	CASSQGQDLGYTF	TGTGCCAGCAGCCAGGGTCAGGATCTTGGCTACACCTTC
13	TRBD2	TRBJ2-1	once	TRBV19	CASSLAVYNEQFF	TGTGCCAGTAGTCTAGCGGTCTACAATGAGCAGTTCTTC
13	NA	TRBJ2-7	once	TRBV7-9	CASSFGGSYEQYF	TGTGCCAGCAGCTTTGGGGGGTCCTACGAGCAGTACTTC